This T cell receptor beta chain was obtained from a study of low-dose radiotherapy and immunotherapy resistance in tumors. The table lists this clonotype with many counts. Time point noted: before trial treatment. Germline CDR1 is SGHRS and CDR2 is YFSETQ. Unmatched junction bases numbered 7, after V lost 4 bases and J lost 3 bases. The CDR3 has 14 residues. First-strand cDNA relied on TRAV- and TRBV-specific primers spanning alpha and beta chains. The authors amplified TCRs for 20 to 25 PCR cycles with a constant-region primer and a V-primer adapter. Via MiXCR, TCRdb re-called the reads, giving one row per CDR3 protein. This sample yields around 69,000 distinct CDR3 sequences, of which roughly 30% are seen a single time; 11% belongs to the top ten.

The chain is built from TRBV5-1 and TRBJ2-7, with 7 nucleotides matching TRBD1. This clonotype was obtained from a female donor with ovarian cancer. The specimen was PBMCs, collected before treatment. The CDR3 loop is CASSQPDRVYEQYF. The CDR3 DNA is TGCGCCAGCAGCCAACCCGACAGGGTCTACGAGCAGTACTTC.